Each of the 27 T cell receptor beta chains below was sequenced from the same sample in a study of T cell repertoires in cytomegalovirus infection. Using its own MiXCR run on the reads, TCRdb lists one record per CDR3 protein. This table has about 300,000 distinct CDR3 sequences, approximately 8.9% appearing once. The sequenced sample was PBMCs. Source of these receptors: a human donor in good health (CMV status not recorded). Some clones in this sample may be carry-over from other donors' samples.

At least ten counts were recorded for this clonotype. The chain joins TRBV28 to TRBJ2-7; 7 nucleotides agree with TRBD1. The junction had 9 bases not matched to a gene; V was cut back by 5 bases and J by 5 bases. The CDR3 runs to 14 residues. From germline, CDR1 is MDHEN and CDR2 SYDVKM. CDR3 in amino acids: CASSELTGPHEQYV. In nucleotides, the CDR3 is TGTGCCAGCAGTGAACTGACAGGGCCCCACGAGCAGTACGTC.

Only a few counts were recorded for this clonotype. V and J are TRBV5-5 and TRBJ1-2, with D possibly being TRBD1 (6 bases). The V end lost 2 bases, the J end lost 0 bases, and 11 bases lay between the germline ends. The germline gives CDR1 SGHKS, CDR2 YYEKEE (reference sequence). This CDR3 contains 15 residues. The CDR3, as DNA: TGTGCCAGCAGCTTCAGGGGCTCGGCTAACTATGGCTACACCTTC. It codes for CASSFRGSANYGYTF. The complete variable domain, with remaining parts taken from reference TRBV5-5 and TRBJ1-2, reads DAGVTQSPTHLIKTRGQQVTLRCSPISGHKSVSWYQQVLGQGPQFIFQYYEKEERGRGNFPDRFSARQFPNYSSELNVNALLLGDSALYLCASSFRGSANYGYTFGSGTRLTVV.

This clonotype was detected ten times or more. The chain carries TRBV5-5 and TRBJ2-1, with no clear D. V was shortened by 0 bases and J by 5 bases, with 6 bases between the two germline ends. Germline loops: CDR1 SGHKS, CDR2 YYEKEE (reference sequence). CDR3 size: 13 residues. DNA of the CDR3: TGTGCCAGCAGCTTGGGAGAGGACAATGAGCAGTTCTTC. It translates to CASSLGEDNEQFF.

Many counts were recorded for this clonotype. V and J are TRBV5-1 and TRBJ1-2; a possible D gene is TRBD1 (5 bases). V was shortened by 4 bases and J by 5 bases, with 9 bases between the two germline ends. CDR3 length: 12 residues. Germline-derived CDR1 and CDR2 are SGHRS and YFSETQ. For the CDR3, the DNA is TGCGCCAGCAGCCGAGACAGATATGGCTACACCTTC. Protein sequence: CASSRDRYGYTF. The whole variable domain, filled in from reference TRBV5-1 and TRBJ1-2, reads KAGVTQTPRYLIKTRGQQVTLSCSPISGHRSVSWYQQTPGQGLQFLFEYFSETQRNKGNFPGRFSGRQFSNSRSEMNVSTLELGDSALYLCASSRDRYGYTFGSGTRLTVV.

V and J are TRBV27 and TRBJ2-1; 9 bases agree with TRBD2. The CDR3 loop spans 13 amino acids. CDR1 MNHEY and CDR2 SMNVEV come from the germline V gene (reference sequence). The J segment lost 8 bases and the V segment lost 8 bases, leaving 7 bases of the junction unmatched. The CDR3 reads CASQRGVFYEQFF. CDR3 coding DNA: TGTGCCAGCCAGCGGGGGGTATTCTATGAGCAGTTCTTC.

This clonotype was observed many times. The chain combines TRBV6-1 with TRBJ2-3, with D perhaps matching TRBD1 or TRBD2 (5 bases each). Germline-derived CDR1 and CDR2 are MNHNS and SASEGT. The CDR3 extends over 14 amino acids. V dropped 8 bases and J dropped 1 base, with 13 bases sitting between them. The CDR3 DNA sequence: TGTGCCAGCTCACCCGGGGCGGGCACAGATACGCAGTATTTT. It translates to CASSPGAGTDTQYF.

This clonotype was seen many times. The chain combines TRBV20-1 with TRBJ2-5, with 7 nucleotides matching TRBD2. The CDR3 length is 14 residues. V shed 0 bases, J shed 5 bases, and the junction held 6 bases outside the gene matches. Germline lookup yields CDR1 DFQATT and CDR2 SNEGSKA (reference sequence). The DNA of the CDR3 is TGCAGTGCTAGAGATCCGGGACTATGGGAGACCCAGTACTTC. This sequence encodes CSARDPGLWETQYF.

This clonotype came up a few times. V usage is TRBV28 and J usage is TRBJ2-1; D uncertain. The germline CDR1 and CDR2 sequences are MDHEN and SYDVKM. The ends were cut back, 8 bases at V and 0 bases at J, with 20 bases in the middle. The CDR3 consists of 17 residues. The CDR3 DNA sequence: TGTGCCAGCCCGCCCCCGGGCCCAACGAGCTCCTACAATGAGCAGTTCTTC. This encodes CASPPPGPTSSYNEQFF.

This clonotype appeared many times. This chain uses TRBV7-9 with TRBJ1-3; D gene uncertain. V was trimmed by 4 bases and J by 0 bases, leaving 13 bases between them. Germline values: CDR1 SEHNR, CDR2 FQNEAQ (reference sequence). The CDR3 has 16 amino acids. The CDR3 here is CASSSSSPSSGNTIYF. The CDR3 DNA sequence: TGTGCCAGCAGCTCGTCCTCGCCTTCCTCTGGAAACACCATATATTTT.

This clonotype was seen many times. The chain carries TRBV27 and TRBJ2-3; weak D call: TRBD1 (5 bases). Trimming removed 5 bases at V and 4 bases at J, with 7 bases between. The CDR3 sequence is 12 residues long. Germline V gene lookup returns CDR1 MNHEY and CDR2 SMNVEV (reference sequence). CDR3 sequence reads: CASSGASDTQYF. As DNA, the CDR3 is TGTGCCAGCAGTGGGGCTTCAGATACGCAGTATTTT.

Concerning this clonotype itself: A read error may account for a junction end that differs from germline. The chain employs TRBV7-7 and TRBJ1-2; the D is unclear. CDR3 length: 11 amino acids. CDR1 and CDR2 from the germline V gene are SSHAT and FNYEAQ (reference sequence). The CDR3 reads CASSPRLGYTF. The CDR3 nucleotides are TGTGCTAGCAGCCCCAGGCTTGGCTACACCTTC.

The table lists this clonotype with many counts. The chain couples TRBV11-1 to TRBJ2-2, with D unclear. This CDR3 is 14 amino acids long. Trimming removed 5 bases from V and 1 base from J, with 8 bases in between. CDR1 is SGHAT, CDR2 FQDESV, per germline (reference sequence). CDR3 loop: CASSPALNTGELFF. The CDR3, as DNA: TGTGCCAGCAGCCCAGCCCTGAACACCGGGGAGCTGTTTTTT.

V and J are TRBV9 and TRBJ1-1, with 7 bases matching TRBD1. The trim removed 3 bases at V and 3 bases at J, leaving 5 bases unmatched. CDR3 length equals 14 residues. Germline-derived CDR1 and CDR2 are SGDLS and YYNGEE. The CDR3 reads CASSGTGADTEAFF. In DNA form, the CDR3 reads TGTGCCAGCAGCGGTACAGGGGCGGACACTGAAGCTTTCTTT.

The table lists this clonotype with many counts. The rearrangement uses TRBV11-2 and TRBJ2-2; D is unclear. This CDR3 comprises 17 residues. Germline V gene lookup returns CDR1 SGHAT and CDR2 FQNNGV. V gave up 2 bases and J gave up 4 bases, with 17 bases separating them. The CDR3 reads CASSLWVTKDLTGELFF. The CDR3 DNA follows: TGTGCCAGCAGCTTATGGGTAACGAAGGACCTCACCGGGGAGCTGTTTTTT.

The genes are TRBV6-5 and TRBJ2-1, with a weak D call TRBD2 (5 bases). Trimming pared 2 bases from V and 5 bases from J, leaving 10 bases between. Germline CDR1 MNHEY, CDR2 SVGAGI. This CDR3 spans 14 amino acids. CDR3 in DNA: TGTGCCAGCAGTTACAGGCCGACTAACAATGAGCAGTTCTTC. Translating gives CASSYRPTNNEQFF.

This clonotype was observed at least ten times. V gene TRBV11-2 combines with J gene TRBJ2-2; 10 nucleotides align to TRBD1. Germline trimming cut 5 bases from V and 5 bases from J; bases unmatched to any gene: 5. The CDR3 sequence is 15 residues long. Germline V gives CDR1 SGHAT, CDR2 FQNNGV. The CDR3 nucleotides are TGTGCCAGCAGCCCCGCGGGACAGGGGACCGGGGAGCTGTTTTTT. It yields the protein CASSPAGQGTGELFF.

This clonotype was observed many times. The rearrangement links TRBV7-2 to TRBJ2-2, with 9 bases identical to TRBD2. Germline-derived CDR1 and CDR2 are SGHTA and FQGNSA. J lost 2 bases, V lost 1 base, and 5 bases had no gene match. This CDR3 comprises 17 residues. The CDR3 nucleotides are TGTGCCAGCAGCTTAGTAGCTAGCGGGGAAAACACCGGGGAGCTGTTTTTT. The encoded protein is CASSLVASGENTGELFF.

This clonotype was observed many times. The chain links TRBV7-9 to TRBJ2-1; TRBD1 or TRBD2 may be the D gene (6 bases each). This CDR3 has 14 residues. Germline values: CDR1 SEHNR, CDR2 FQNEAQ (reference sequence). The V end lost 3 bases, the J end lost 2 bases, and 8 bases lay between the germline ends. CDR3 in amino acids: CASSLEGAYNEQFF. In nucleotides, the CDR3 is TGTGCCAGCAGCTTGGAGGGGGCCTACAATGAGCAGTTCTTC.

The sample holds many counts of this clonotype. The rearrangement joins TRBV7-9 to TRBJ2-1; no reliable D call. The CDR3 sequence is 13 residues long. Trimming pared 2 bases from V and 4 bases from J, leaving 6 bases between. Per the germline V gene, CDR1 is SEHNR and CDR2 is FQNEAQ (reference sequence). The CDR3 loop reads CASSLSVYNEQFF. In DNA form, the CDR3 reads TGTGCCAGCAGCTTAAGCGTGTACAATGAGCAGTTCTTC.

The chain carries TRBV2 and TRBJ2-3; 9 bases map to TRBD2. The CDR3 sequence is 15 residues long. V was pared by 2 bases and J by 7 bases, with 7 bases of the junction left unmatched. Germline V gene lookup returns CDR1 SNHLY and CDR2 FYNNEI. CDR3: CASSEMRGGRYTQYF. CDR3 nucleotides: TGTGCCAGCAGTGAAATGCGGGGGGGCCGGTATACGCAGTATTTT.

This clonotype was observed many times. V gene TRBV28 combines with J gene TRBJ2-1, with a possible D match to TRBD2 (5 bases). V was trimmed by 6 bases and J by 4 bases, leaving 13 bases between them. The CDR3 runs to 14 residues. Germline V gives CDR1 MDHEN, CDR2 SYDVKM. The CDR3 reads CASSLPTKYNEQFF. The CDR3 DNA reads TGTGCCAGCAGCCTCCCGACTAAATACAATGAGCAGTTCTTC.

This clonotype has a count of ten or more. V and J are TRBV6-5 and TRBJ2-1, with TRBD2 matching over 10 bases. The CDR3 is 14 residues long. The trim removed 7 bases at V and 4 bases at J, leaving 4 bases unmatched. The germline CDR1 and CDR2 sequences are MNHEY and SVGAGI. This CDR3 is CASISSGGYNEQFF. For the CDR3, the DNA is TGTGCCAGCATCTCTAGCGGGGGATACAATGAGCAGTTCTTC.

The genes are TRBV20-1 and TRBJ2-1; no definite D call. V lost 3 bases and J 3 bases, leaving 9 bases between the germline ends. This CDR3 is 13 amino acids long. Germline-derived CDR1 and CDR2 are DFQATT and SNEGSKA (reference sequence). The CDR3, as DNA: TGCAGTGCTAGTTTTCTTTTCTACAATGAGCAGTTCTTC. Its protein is CSASFLFYNEQFF.

This clonotype has a count of ten or more. This chain links TRBV28 with TRBJ1-1, with D possibly being TRBD1 (6 bases). CDR1 MDHEN and CDR2 SYDVKM come from the germline V gene. V was shortened by 3 bases and J by 3 bases, with 14 bases between the two germline ends. This CDR3 has 15 amino acids. This CDR3 is CASSFRTGRYTEAFF. The CDR3 DNA sequence: TGTGCCAGCAGTTTCCGAACAGGGAGGTACACTGAAGCTTTCTTT.

This clonotype was observed many times. The chain is built from TRBV28 and TRBJ2-3; 8 positions match TRBD1. V lost 5 bases and J lost 4; bases outside the gene matches: 8. This CDR3 is 15 amino acids long. CDR1 is MDHEN, CDR2 SYDVKM, per germline. The CDR3 loop is CASSPPPGQADTQYF. Written as DNA, the CDR3 is TGTGCCAGCAGTCCGCCTCCGGGACAGGCAGATACGCAGTATTTT.

This clonotype has at least ten counts. This chain uses TRBV20-1 with TRBJ1-5, with D perhaps TRBD1 (6 bases). Trimming cost V 1 base and J 4 bases, with 14 bases left between them. This CDR3 has 15 amino acids. Germline CDR1 is DFQATT and CDR2 is SNEGSKA (reference sequence). CDR3 DNA: TGCAGTGCTAGAGGACAGGTTCTTCTAAATCAGCCCCAGCATTTT. The encoded protein is CSARGQVLLNQPQHF.

This clonotype was detected only a few times. The V and J genes are TRBV28 and TRBJ2-3, with D possibly TRBD1 on 6 matching bases. The V end was cut by 7 bases, the J end by 5 bases, with 22 bases between. Germline assignment: CDR1 MDHEN and CDR2 SYDVKM. The CDR3 is 16 residues long. CDR3 DNA sequence: TGTGCCAGCACCCCAAGTGGGGGCCCCCAGATAGATACGCAGTATTTT. This encodes CASTPSGGPQIDTQYF.